A selection of T cell receptor beta chains follows, all from one sample in a study of T cell responses to AZD1222 COVID-19 vaccine. The assay was immunoSEQ multiplex PCR, and TCRdb's table has in-frame clones only and misses some. The sample holds some 150,000 clones, approximately 88% seen once. The specimen comprised peripheral blood, sampled on day 0 of AZD1222 vaccination. These receptors all stem from an adult in good health. Each CDR3 is given with its conserved first and last residue.

J,V,CDR3
TRBJ1-1,TRBV2,CASSVAGSTEAFF
TRBJ1-5,TRBV7-8,CASSYSNQPQHF
TRBJ2-1,TRBV11-3,CASSLDGSGEQFF
TRBJ1-1,TRBV27,CASRPDRGRRNTEAFF
TRBJ1-4,TRBV30,CAWSDTPGAANEKLFF
TRBJ1-2,TRBV29-1,CSVEAENYGYTF
TRBJ2-3,TRBV9,CASSASSGRLDTQYF
TRBJ1-2,TRBV6-5,CASSPNHYGYTF
TRBJ2-7,TRBV6-1,CASRPPGTSYEQYF
TRBJ2-5,TRBV7-9,CASSLVRAQETQYF
TRBJ2-1,TRBV5-8,CASSSGTLYYNEQFF
TRBJ2-7,TRBV6-4,CASSASGAGEQYF
TRBJ1-6,TRBV6-5,CASSYTWTDSNSPLHF
TRBJ2-7,TRBV10-3,CAISESTQGANEQYF
TRBJ1-1,TRBV29-1,CSVEDPGVAAFF
TRBJ2-1,TRBV30,CAWGEDEQFF
TRBJ2-7,TRBV28,CASSPPGGTYEQYF
TRBJ2-7,TRBV28,CASRTTGGGEQYF
TRBJ1-2,TRBV9,CASSVGDRGRYGYTF
TRBJ1-2,TRBV6-2/TRBV6-3,CASSYSQVTYGYTF
TRBJ1-4,TRBV6-1,CASSERLPGRQGTNEKLFF
TRBJ1-4,TRBV27,CASKKQGATNEKLFF
TRBJ1-3,TRBV30,CAYDRGTGNTIYF
TRBJ1-4,TRBV5-1,CASSDTGGGEKLFF
TRBJ1-4,TRBV3-1/TRBV3-2,CASSPRDTPREKLFF
TRBJ2-7,TRBV6-5,CASSYSPGGGGYEQYF
TRBJ2-4,TRBV2,CASSEARWRQYF
TRBJ2-1,TRBV9,CASTPAVVSYNEQFF
TRBJ1-6,TRBV7-8,CASSLVVGRGSGPLHF
TRBJ2-1,TRBV7-2,CASKELRGRDEQFF